These 30 T cell receptor beta chains came from one sample sequenced in a study of T cell responses to AZD1222 COVID-19 vaccine. Assay: immunoSEQ multiplex PCR; the TCRdb copy retains only in-frame clones and omits some. The profile covers more than 150,000 clones, with 80% to 90% appearing a single time and approximately 0.5% taken by the ten largest. Sequencing was performed on peripheral blood, taken on day 0 of AZD1222 vaccination. The receptor set was obtained from an adult in good health.

This rearrangement joins TRBV5-1 to TRBJ1-4, with D hard to call. The germline V gene has CDR1 SGHRS and CDR2 YFSETQ. This CDR3 spans 14 amino acids. Between the trimmed V and J ends, which lost 4 bases and 7 bases, there was a span of 14 bases. The CDR3 protein is CASSPIPGGEKLFF. The CDR3 region has the DNA TGCGCCAGCAGCCCTATTCCGGGCGGTGAAAAACTGTTTTTT.

The chain has TRBV9 and TRBJ2-3; TRBD2 matches 8 bases. This CDR3 is 15 amino acids long. Germline V lookup: CDR1 SGDLS, CDR2 YYNGEE. The junction had 2 bases not matched to a gene; V was cut back by 1 base and J by 1 base. The CDR3 sequence: CASSVSREGTDTQYF. The CDR3 nucleotides are TGTGCCAGCAGCGTATCGCGGGAGGGCACAGATACGCAGTATTTT.

The rearrangement joins TRBV27 to TRBJ1-5; maybe TRBD1 (6 bases). Deletions cut 2 bases from V and 0 bases from J, with 11 bases between. This CDR3 comprises 16 residues. Looked up from germline, CDR1 is MNHEY and CDR2 is SMNVEV (reference sequence). The CDR3, as DNA: TGTGCCAGCAGTTTAACGGGGGCGAGTAGCAATCAGCCCCAGCATTTT. Protein sequence: CASSLTGASSNQPQHF.

The chain carries TRBV7-2 and TRBJ1-2, with a weak D call TRBD1 (6 bases). The CDR3 loop spans 11 amino acids. V was clipped by 7 bases and J by 8 bases, with 11 bases between them. Germline V gene sequence: CDR1 SGHTA, CDR2 FQGNSA. The CDR3 loop is CASTGGSGYTF. In nucleotides, the CDR3 is TGTGCCAGCACGGGGGGCTCCGGCTACACCTTC.

The chain has TRBV5-4 and TRBJ2-5; D not certain. Trimming took off 2 bases at V and 4 bases at J, with 9 bases between the two ends. CDR1 and CDR2 (germline): SGHNT, YYREEE (reference sequence). The CDR3 is made up of 13 amino acids. The CDR3 loop reads CASSFYGLETQYF. Here the CDR3 DNA reads TGTGCCAGCAGCTTTTATGGTTTAGAGACCCAGTACTTC.

This chain uses TRBV13 with TRBJ2-7; 8 bases match TRBD1. V lost 8 bases to trimming and J lost 3 bases; unmatched junction nucleotides: 9. CDR3 length: 14 residues. Germline CDR1 is PRHDT and CDR2 is FYEKMQ (reference sequence). The CDR3 region is CASASTGVYYEQYF. The CDR3 DNA reads as TGTGCCAGCGCCTCGACAGGGGTCTACTACGAGCAGTACTTC.

The chain links TRBV30 to TRBJ1-3; possible D gene TRBD1, 5 bases. The germline gives CDR1 GTSNPN, CDR2 SVGIG (reference sequence). Trimming left V 3 bases short and J 0 bases short, with 9 bases between. The CDR3 contains 14 residues. The CDR3 nucleotides read TGTGCCTGGAGCCGGACAAGCTCTGGAAACACCATATATTTT. Amino acid sequence: CAWSRTSSGNTIYF.

The chain uses TRBV7-8 and TRBJ2-3; 9 bases are shared with TRBD2. The ends lost 1 base at V and 2 bases at J; junction bases unmatched: 7. Germline loops: CDR1 SGHVS, CDR2 FQNEAQ. There are 17 residues in the CDR3. CDR3 coding DNA: TGTGCCAGCAGCTTAGGGATAGCGGGGGAGCCCACAGATACGCAGTATTTT. As protein: CASSLGIAGEPTDTQYF.

This sequence joins TRBV9 and TRBJ2-1; TRBD2 matches 8 bases. The length of the CDR3 is 15 residues. J was trimmed by 9 bases and V by 0 bases; bases with no gene match: 8. CDR1 is SGDLS and CDR2 is YYNGEE in the germline V gene. DNA for the CDR3: TGTGCCAGCAGCGTAGACCCCGGGAGGGAGACTGAGCAGTTCTTC. Encoded protein: CASSVDPGRETEQFF.

The chain recombines TRBV18 with TRBJ2-7; D is uncertain. Germline V CDR1 and CDR2: KGHSH, LQKENI. This CDR3 contains 14 residues. V dropped 1 base and J dropped 5 bases, with 12 bases sitting between them. CDR3 sequence: CASSPRRDNHEQYF. In nucleotides, the CDR3 is TGTGCCAGCTCACCACGTAGGGATAACCACGAGCAGTACTTC.

There are a few counts of this clone. The genes are TRBV12-3 or TRBV12-4 and TRBJ1-1; D not resolved. CDR3 length equals 13 residues. The V gene lost 7 bases and the J gene lost 2 bases, with 11 bases spanning the gap. CDR3 residues: CASIESVNTEAFF. The DNA of the CDR3 is TGTGCCAGCATCGAGTCGGTTAACACTGAAGCTTTCTTT.

This chain links TRBV6-6 with TRBJ1-1, with D uncertain. Germline V lookup: CDR1 MNHNY, CDR2 SVGAGI (reference sequence). Between the trimmed V and J ends, which lost 7 bases and 10 bases, there was a span of 16 bases. CDR3 length: 12 residues. Written as DNA, the CDR3 is TGTGCCAGCACCCCCTCACTTGGGATAGCTTTCTTT. Its protein is CASTPSLGIAFF.

This clone showed up just a few times. J is TRBJ1-1 and V is TRBV21-1; the D segment call TRBD1 is taken from the table without a DNA check. TRBV21-1 is a listed pseudogene. The CDR3 length is 13 residues. The CDR3 DNA is TGTGCCAGCAGGGGGACAGGGAACACTGAAGCTTTCTTT. Its translation: CASRGTGNTEAFF.

The gene calls are TRBV19 and TRBJ2-2, with TRBD1 identical over 11 bases. In germline, CDR1 is LNHDA, CDR2 SQIVND (reference sequence). Losses at the gene ends were 7 bases for V and 2 bases for J; bases not matched to a gene: 9. There are 17 residues in the CDR3. The CDR3 sequence: CASNPPGQGENTGELFF. The CDR3 coding sequence is TGTGCCAGTAATCCCCCGGGACAGGGGGAAAACACCGGGGAGCTGTTTTTT.

This chain uses TRBV24-1 with TRBJ1-1; D not certain. Trimming took 6 bases from V and 6 from J, leaving 1 base between them. Germline V CDR1 and CDR2: KGHDR, SFDVKD. The CDR3 spans 9 residues. For the CDR3, the DNA is TGTGCCACCAGTCCTGAAGCTTTCTTT. It yields the protein CATSPEAFF.

This clone occurred once. V and J are TRBV11-2 and TRBJ2-7, with 10 nucleotides matching TRBD2. Germline V gene data show CDR1 as SGHAT and CDR2 as FQNNGV. CDR3 length: 14 amino acids. Trimming took 5 bases from V and 4 from J; bases not matched to a gene: 5. CDR3 nucleotides: TGTGCCAGCAGCATAGGGGGACTAGCGTACGAGCAGTACTTC. As protein: CASSIGGLAYEQYF.

This rearrangement joins TRBV19 to TRBJ2-2; D uncertain. Germline V gene sequence: CDR1 LNHDA, CDR2 SQIVND (reference sequence). V was clipped by 2 bases and J by 1 base, with 8 bases between them. This CDR3 is 15 amino acids long. The CDR3 nucleotides are TGTGCCAGTAGTATACGCGCGGTGAACACCGGGGAGCTGTTTTTT. Its translation: CASSIRAVNTGELFF.

This clone has a single count. The chain employs TRBV24-1 and TRBJ2-1; 15 bases line up with TRBD2. V shed 5 bases and J 7 bases; nucleotides not matched to a gene: 14. In germline, CDR1 is KGHDR, CDR2 SFDVKD. The CDR3 consists of 19 residues. CDR3 residues: CATSALEGGTSGRQNEQFF. CDR3 sequence (DNA): TGTGCCACCAGTGCCCTAGAGGGGGGGACTAGCGGGAGGCAGAATGAGCAGTTCTTC.

V and J are TRBV19 and TRBJ2-7; D might be TRBD2 (5 bases). The V end lost 10 bases, the J end lost 9 bases, and 13 bases lay between the germline ends. Germline V lookup: CDR1 LNHDA, CDR2 SQIVND (reference sequence). The CDR3 is 10 residues long. For the CDR3, the DNA is TGTGCCAACCGGACTGAAGGGCAGTACTTC. It encodes CANRTEGQYF.

The sample holds one count of this clone. The chain uses TRBV6-5 and TRBJ2-4, with TRBD1 matching 8 bases. V lost 6 bases and J lost 3; bases outside the gene matches: 7. Germline CDR1 MNHEY, CDR2 SVGAGI. CDR3 length: 15 residues. The CDR3 bases are TGTGCCAGCAGATCAGGGGGCCTGGGCAAAAACATTCAGTACTTC. It translates to CASRSGGLGKNIQYF.

This clone occurred a few times. This chain connects TRBV3-1 (or the pseudogene TRBV3-2) to TRBJ2-7, with D perhaps matching TRBD1 (6 bases). This CDR3 spans 15 amino acids. Per germline, CDR1 LGHDT and CDR2 YNNKEL (reference sequence). Trimming took 1 base from V and 2 from J, leaving 12 bases between them. In nucleotides, the CDR3 is TGTGCCAGCAGCCAAGTTACAGGGATGCCCTACGAGCAGTACTTC. This translates into CASSQVTGMPYEQYF.

This clone came up a few times. This rearrangement joins TRBV9 to TRBJ1-2; 7 positions match TRBD1. Germline lookup yields CDR1 SGDLS and CDR2 YYNGEE. The CDR3 runs to 14 residues. Unmatched junction bases numbered 8, after V lost 2 bases and J lost 7 bases. CDR3 region: CASSVETGVGGYTF. The CDR3 bases are TGTGCCAGCAGCGTCGAAACAGGGGTGGGTGGCTACACCTTC.

The chain carries TRBV4-2 and TRBJ1-5, with D perhaps matching TRBD1 (6 bases). Germline V lookup: CDR1 LGHNA, CDR2 YNFKEQ. Deletions cut 1 base from V and 6 bases from J, with 13 bases between. The CDR3 is 15 amino acids. The CDR3 spells CASSQADGGGQPQHF. CDR3 in DNA: TGTGCCAGCAGCCAAGCCGACGGAGGGGGTCAGCCCCAGCATTTT.

The J gene is TRBJ2-3, the V gene TRBV7-3, with 9 bases aligning to TRBD2. The CDR3 length is 18 residues. Germline V CDR1 and CDR2: SGHTA, FQGTGA. J gave up 0 bases and V 5 bases, and 12 bases lay outside the gene matches. CDR3 nucleotide sequence: TGTGCCAGCAGCCCTCGGACTAGCGCGACCTTTAGCACAGATACGCAGTATTTT. Translating gives CASSPRTSATFSTDTQYF.

This chain uses TRBV7-2 with TRBJ2-2; 14 bases agree with TRBD2. This CDR3 comprises 17 residues. Germline CDR1 and CDR2: SGHTA and FQGNSA. The J segment lost 3 bases and the V segment lost 4 bases, leaving 4 bases of the junction unmatched. The DNA for the CDR3 is TGTGCCAGCAGCTCGGGACTAGCGGGAGTGTACACCGGGGAGCTGTTTTTT. Protein: CASSSGLAGVYTGELFF. The full variable domain, rest sourced from reference TRBV7-2 and TRBJ2-2, is GAGVSQSPSNKVTEKGKDVELRCDPISGHTALYWYRQSLGQGLEFLIYFQGNSAPDKSGLPSDRFSAERTGGSVSTLTIQRTQQEDSAVYLCASSSGLAGVYTGELFFGEGSRLTVL.

V is TRBV27 and J is TRBJ1-6; 8 nucleotides match TRBD1. The trim removed 11 bases at V and 10 bases at J, leaving 13 bases unmatched. The CDR3 spans 14 residues. Per the germline V gene, CDR1 is MNHEY and CDR2 is SMNVEV (reference sequence). The CDR3 coding sequence is TGTGCCTCCACCCGGACAGGGAGAGAATCACCCCTCCACTTT. Translation gives CASTRTGRESPLHF.

This sequence joins TRBV27 and TRBJ1-2, with TRBD1 matching over 9 bases. CDR3 size: 13 residues. V shed 4 bases and J 6 bases; nucleotides not matched to a gene: 3. Looked up from germline, CDR1 is MNHEY and CDR2 is SMNVEV (reference sequence). Here the CDR3 reads CASSWGTGNGYTF. The CDR3 DNA reads as TGTGCCAGCAGTTGGGGGACAGGGAATGGCTACACCTTC.

This chain connects TRBV7-6 to TRBJ2-3, with TRBD2 matching 8 bases. CDR1 SGHVS and CDR2 FNYEAQ come from the germline V gene. CDR3 length equals 15 residues. V was clipped by 6 bases and J by 2 bases; unmatched bases: 7. The CDR3 coding sequence is TGTGCCAGCAGGGGACTAGTTGTAACCACAGATACGCAGTATTTT. Protein sequence: CASRGLVVTTDTQYF.

The chain couples TRBV5-1 to TRBJ2-7; TRBD1 aligns across 9 bases. V was clipped by 0 bases and J by 2 bases; unmatched bases: 3. Germline CDR1 is SGHRS and CDR2 is YFSETQ. This CDR3 comprises 15 residues. CDR3 protein: CASSLGGTGTYEQYF. The CDR3 DNA reads TGCGCCAGCAGCTTGGGGGGGACAGGGACCTACGAGCAGTACTTC.

The chain couples TRBV18 to TRBJ1-2; D ambiguous. Germline values: CDR1 KGHSH, CDR2 LQKENI. Trimming took 2 bases from V and 0 from J, leaving 7 bases between them. CDR3 length equals 14 residues. The CDR3 is CASSPGRANYGYTF. CDR3 sequence (DNA): TGTGCCAGCTCACCAGGGAGGGCTAACTATGGCTACACCTTC.